This T cell receptor (beta chain) was observed in a study of identical twins. Healthy Caucasians alone served as donors. Trimming took 2 bases from V and 7 from J, leaving 20 bases between them. This CDR3 is 17 amino acids long. TCRdb re-analysed the 5' RACE reads in MiXCR, keeping a single row per CDR3 protein. The sample consists of 1.5 million to 2 million distinct CDR3 sequences, about 32% of them appearing once. This chain connects TRBV12-3 or TRBV12-4 to TRBJ1-4, with D possibly matching TRBD1 (5 bases). This TCR was recovered from a newborn girl in good health. The sample comprised cord blood. The CDR3, as DNA: TGTGCCAGCAGTTTAAAGGTCAGGGCGAGGACGGCTGAAAAACTGTTTTTT. It translates to CASSLKVRARTAEKLFF.